The 28 T cell receptor beta chains presented below share a single source sample, sequenced in a study of blood T cell repertoires in COVID-19. The repertoire was sequenced with immunoSEQ multiplex PCR; TCRdb's copy has only in-frame clones and lacks some. There are roughly 20,000 clones in the sample; about 90% occur only once, and around 7.6% lies in the top ten. The sequencing input was peripheral blood. Every receptor here comes from a human donor with active COVID-19. The donor label of this sample is uncertain.

The chain is built from TRBV15 and TRBJ2-7; TRBD2 aligns across 12 bases. Germline trimming cut 1 base from V and 2 bases from J; bases unmatched to any gene: 0. This CDR3 comprises 15 residues. Germline values: CDR1 LNHNV, CDR2 YYDKDF (reference sequence). This CDR3 reads CATSRGTSGTYEQYF. CDR3 DNA: TGTGCCACCAGCAGAGGGACTAGCGGGACCTACGAGCAGTACTTC.

The chain uses TRBV7-6 and TRBJ2-1; maybe TRBD2 (6 bases). The V end was cut by 5 bases, the J end by 1 base, with 12 bases between. Germline values: CDR1 SGHVS, CDR2 FNYEAQ. The CDR3 loop spans 15 amino acids. The CDR3: CASSTTSLSYNEQFF. The CDR3 DNA reads as TGTGCCAGCAGCACCACTAGCCTATCCTACAATGAGCAGTTCTTC.

The gene calls are TRBV6-1 and TRBJ1-5, with D uncertain. Germline V lookup: CDR1 MNHNS, CDR2 SASEGT. The CDR3 is 16 amino acids. V was shortened by 3 bases and J by 6 bases, with 18 bases between the two germline ends. As DNA, the CDR3 is TGTGCCAGCAGTGAGAGACCGGGATATGGCGGTCAGCCCCAGCATTTT. Its translation is CASSERPGYGGQPQHF.

The V and J genes are TRBV19 and TRBJ1-5, with D unclear. V shed 5 bases and J shed 5 bases, with 13 bases lying between them. From germline, CDR1 is LNHDA and CDR2 SQIVND (reference sequence). The CDR3 is 14 residues long. The CDR3 here is CASSWSRTYQPQHF. The CDR3 bases are TGTGCCAGTAGTTGGTCCCGGACTTATCAGCCCCAGCATTTT.

This chain connects TRBV13 to TRBJ2-7, with 15 bases identical to TRBD2. The trim removed 5 bases at V and 6 bases at J, leaving 11 bases unmatched. The CDR3 runs to 17 residues. Germline lookup yields CDR1 PRHDT and CDR2 FYEKMQ (reference sequence). The CDR3 is CASSPQGLAGGNAEQYF. Written as DNA, the CDR3 is TGTGCCAGCAGCCCGCAGGGACTAGCGGGAGGAAATGCCGAGCAGTACTTC.

The chain has TRBV19 and TRBJ2-1; tentatively, D is TRBD2 (6 bases). The CDR3 length is 13 residues. Germline lookup yields CDR1 LNHDA and CDR2 SQIVND (reference sequence). With 3 bases removed from V and 11 bases from J, the gap between germline ends came to 14 bases. The CDR3 protein is CASSIGFGGKQFF. The CDR3 DNA is TGTGCCAGTAGTATTGGTTTCGGAGGGAAGCAGTTCTTC. The variable domain in full, with the rest retrieved from reference TRBV19 and TRBJ2-1, is DGGITQSPKYLFRKEGQNVTLSCEQNLNHDAMYWYRQDPGQGLRLIYYSQIVNDFQKGDIAEGYSVSREKKESFPLTVTSAQKNPTAFYLCASSIGFGGKQFFGPGTRLTVL.

This chain links TRBV5-1 with TRBJ2-3; 9 bases map to TRBD2. CDR3 length: 16 amino acids. Trimming cost V 6 bases and J 4 bases; bases outside gene matches: 12. Germline V gene sequence: CDR1 SGHRS, CDR2 YFSETQ. CDR3 amino acids: CASTSFSGSLADTQYF. CDR3 in DNA: TGCGCCAGCACCAGTTTTAGCGGGAGTTTGGCAGATACGCAGTATTTT. Filled out from reference TRBV5-1 and TRBJ2-3, the complete variable domain reads KAGVTQTPRYLIKTRGQQVTLSCSPISGHRSVSWYQQTPGQGLQFLFEYFSETQRNKGNFPGRFSGRQFSNSRSEMNVSTLELGDSALYLCASTSFSGSLADTQYFGPGTRLTVL.

V usage is TRBV6-5 and J usage is TRBJ1-2, with 8 bases that match TRBD1. The V and J ends lost 2 bases and 7 bases, in that order; junction bases with no gene match: 9. Germline V CDR1 and CDR2: MNHEY, SVGAGI. The CDR3 is 15 residues long. The CDR3 here is CASSYIGDRGGGYTF. CDR3 coding DNA: TGTGCCAGCAGTTACATTGGAGACAGGGGAGGTGGCTACACCTTC.

The sample holds one count of this clone. This sequence joins TRBV27 and TRBJ1-6; D possibly corresponds to TRBD1 (5 bases). The V end was cut by 5 bases, the J end by 2 bases, with 19 bases between. CDR1 is MNHEY and CDR2 is SMNVEV in the germline V gene (reference sequence). The CDR3 has 18 residues. As DNA, the CDR3 is TGTGCCAGCAGTCAAAGCGCCTCCGACAGAACCTATAATTCACCCCTCCACTTT. Amino acid sequence: CASSQSASDRTYNSPLHF.

The chain employs TRBV7-9 and TRBJ1-1; no definite D call. V was trimmed by 1 base and J by 3 bases, leaving 12 bases between them. The CDR3 totals 15 residues. Germline-derived CDR1 and CDR2 are SEHNR and FQNEAQ (reference sequence). This CDR3 is CASSLGSVGDTEAFF. Written as DNA, the CDR3 is TGTGCCAGCAGCTTAGGGTCGGTGGGAGACACTGAAGCTTTCTTT.

The rearrangement links TRBV7-3 to TRBJ2-1, with 12 bases that match TRBD2. V was pared by 5 bases and J by 1 base, with 18 bases of the junction left unmatched. CDR1 and CDR2 (germline): SGHTA, FQGTGA. This CDR3 has 21 amino acids. CDR3 sequence: CASSKTTTGLAGGVSYNEQFF. In DNA, the CDR3 is TGTGCCAGCAGCAAAACGACCACGGGGCTAGCGGGAGGGGTATCCTACAATGAGCAGTTCTTC.

The gene calls are TRBV28 and TRBJ1-6, with 7 bases lining up with TRBD1. Germline CDR1 MDHEN, CDR2 SYDVKM. The CDR3 consists of 15 residues. V trimming: 7 bases; J trimming: 9 bases; junction bases outside the gene matches: 12. The DNA of the CDR3 is TGTGCCAGCACACGACGAAGGGGGCGGAGTTCACCCCTCCACTTT. Protein: CASTRRRGRSSPLHF.

CDR3 in DNA: TGCGCCAGTCCGGACAGGGGGTTCGATGAGCAGTTCTTC. It encodes CASPDRGFDEQFF. The chain employs TRBV23-1 and TRBJ2-1, with 10 bases fitting TRBD1. TRBV23-1 is an ORF, and what it does is uncertain. The V segment lost 9 bases and the J segment 8 bases; nucleotides outside the gene matches: 7. The CDR3 sequence is 13 residues long.

The gene calls are TRBV2 and TRBJ2-2; the D gene is possibly TRBD1 (6 bases). Germline V gives CDR1 SNHLY, CDR2 FYNNEI. Trimming pared 4 bases from V and 6 bases from J, leaving 12 bases between. The CDR3 runs to 14 residues. The CDR3 loop reads CASSGARGAGELFF. The CDR3 DNA sequence: TGTGCCAGCAGTGGGGCCAGGGGAGCCGGGGAGCTGTTTTTT.

The V gene is TRBV3-1 (or the pseudogene TRBV3-2), the J gene TRBJ1-2, with D maybe TRBD1 (6 bases). This CDR3 contains 15 residues. Deletions cut 4 bases from V and 5 bases from J, with 17 bases between. The germline CDR1 and CDR2 sequences are LGHDT and YNNKEL (reference sequence). The CDR3 DNA reads as TGTGCCAGCAGCCGCCGGGGGGGGACACAATATGGCTACACCTTC. Translation: CASSRRGGTQYGYTF.

The chain joins TRBV21-1 to TRBJ1-2. TRBV21-1 represents a pseudogene. The CDR3 has 14 amino acids. CDR3 residues: CASRLGVGLDGYTF. Written as DNA, the CDR3 is TGTGCCAGCAGGCTGGGAGTGGGTTTGGATGGCTACACCTTC.

J is TRBJ2-7 and V is TRBV11-1; 11 bases fit TRBD2. This CDR3 comprises 14 residues. J gave up 7 bases and V 8 bases, and 10 bases lay outside the gene matches. Per the germline V gene, CDR1 is SGHAT and CDR2 is FQDESV (reference sequence). The CDR3 coding sequence is TGTGCCAGCGGAACCTTAGCGGGAGGGTTTGAGCAGTACTTC. Translating gives CASGTLAGGFEQYF. The full variable domain, rest sourced from reference TRBV11-1 and TRBJ2-7, is EAEVAQSPRYKITEKSQAVAFWCDPISGHATLYWYRQILGQGPELLVQFQDESVVDDSQLPKDRFSAERLKGVDSTLKIQPAELGDSAMYLCASGTLAGGFEQYFGPGTRLTVT.

The chain is built from TRBV7-9 and TRBJ2-1; 14 nucleotides match TRBD2. The germline gives CDR1 SEHNR, CDR2 FQNEAQ (reference sequence). Losses at the gene ends were 4 bases for V and 8 bases for J; bases not matched to a gene: 4. The CDR3 has 15 residues. CDR3 sequence: CASSSGTSGRDEQFF. CDR3 sequence (DNA): TGTGCCAGCAGCTCCGGGACTAGCGGGAGAGATGAGCAGTTCTTC.

This clone was observed a few times. The gene calls are TRBV7-9 and TRBJ2-1, with TRBD2 matching 9 bases. The germline CDR1 and CDR2 sequences are SEHNR and FQNEAQ (reference sequence). This CDR3 is 16 amino acids long. V gave up 1 base and J gave up 8 bases; unmatched junction bases: 9. The CDR3 coding sequence is TGTGCCAGCAGCTTAGGTCGGGCTAGCGGGACCCATGAGCAGTTCTTC. The encoded protein is CASSLGRASGTHEQFF.

The CDR3 spells CASSPLGLREEQYF. The CDR3 DNA sequence: TGTGCCAGCAGCCCCTTAGGGCTGCGGGAGGAGCAGTACTTC. The chain employs TRBV6-2 or TRBV6-3 and TRBJ2-7, with 7 bases that match TRBD2. The V gene end was trimmed by 6 bases and the J gene end by 7 bases; junction bases not matched to a gene: 12. The germline CDR1 and CDR2 sequences are MNHEY and SVGEGT. The CDR3 has 14 amino acids.

The genes are TRBV7-6 and TRBJ1-2; maybe TRBD1 (5 bases). Germline CDR1 and CDR2: SGHVS and FNYEAQ. This CDR3 is built from 17 residues. Trimming pared 2 bases from V and 0 bases from J, leaving 16 bases between. The CDR3 loop is CASSLLTGLPPNYGYTF. For the CDR3, the DNA is TGTGCCAGCAGCTTATTAACAGGCCTTCCTCCTAACTATGGCTACACCTTC.

The CDR3 DNA sequence: TGTGCCAGCAGCCTAGCCCGCTCTGGGGCCAACGTCCTGACTTTC. This encodes CASSLARSGANVLTF. The chain employs TRBV2 and TRBJ2-6; possibly TRBD2 for D (5 bases). The CDR3 contains 15 residues. Looked up from germline, CDR1 is SNHLY and CDR2 is FYNNEI. The V end was cut by 6 bases, the J end by 0 bases, with 9 bases between.

J is TRBJ2-7 and V is TRBV5-1, with 10 bases that match TRBD2. Germline CDR1 reads SGHRS; CDR2 reads YFSETQ. This CDR3 spans 14 amino acids. Germline trimming cut 5 bases from V and 2 bases from J; bases unmatched to any gene: 4. DNA of the CDR3: TGCGCCAGCAGAGATAGCGGGGGGACCTACGAGCAGTACTTC. Encoded protein: CASRDSGGTYEQYF. Variable domain in full (rest from reference TRBV5-1 and TRBJ2-7): KAGVTQTPRYLIKTRGQQVTLSCSPISGHRSVSWYQQTPGQGLQFLFEYFSETQRNKGNFPGRFSGRQFSNSRSEMNVSTLELGDSALYLCASRDSGGTYEQYFGPGTRLTVT.

The chain carries TRBV19 and TRBJ2-1; TRBD2 matches 11 bases. Germline assignment: CDR1 LNHDA and CDR2 SQIVND (reference sequence). Losses at the gene ends were 1 base for V and 5 bases for J; bases not matched to a gene: 10. This CDR3 region has 18 residues. DNA for the CDR3: TGTGCCAGTAGTATAGGTTTCAGGGCTAGCGGGAGGAACAATGAGCAGTTCTTC. It specifies CASSIGFRASGRNNEQFF.

The table lists this clone with a count of one. The V and J genes are TRBV7-9 and TRBJ2-7; maybe TRBD1 (5 bases). V lost 2 bases and J 0 bases, leaving 8 bases between the germline ends. The germline CDR1 and CDR2 sequences are SEHNR and FQNEAQ (reference sequence). The CDR3 consists of 14 residues. The CDR3 region is CASSLTDNSYEQYF. CDR3 nucleotides: TGTGCCAGCAGCTTAACGGACAACTCCTACGAGCAGTACTTC.

The V call is TRBV28, the J call TRBJ2-1; 7 bases agree with TRBD1. V gave up 7 bases and J gave up 0 bases; unmatched junction bases: 3. The CDR3 is made up of 14 amino acids. Germline V CDR1 and CDR2: MDHEN, SYDVKM. CDR3 sequence reads: CASTGDSSYNEQFF. The CDR3, as DNA: TGTGCCAGCACCGGGGACAGCTCCTACAATGAGCAGTTCTTC.

The chain joins TRBV12-3 or TRBV12-4 to TRBJ1-2; D is ambiguous. CDR3 size: 13 residues. V was pared by 8 bases and J by 0 bases, with 10 bases between. CDR3 sequence: CASGSPPNYGYTF. DNA of the CDR3: TGTGCCAGCGGGAGCCCGCCTAACTATGGCTACACCTTC.

This rearrangement joins TRBV4-2 to TRBJ2-1; 7 bases map to TRBD2. The CDR3 is 14 residues long. Trimming cost V 1 base and J 6 bases; bases outside gene matches: 3. The germline V gene has CDR1 LGHNA and CDR2 YNFKEQ. The CDR3 nucleotides are TGTGCCAGCAGCCAAGTGCGGGAGAGCAATGAGCAGTTCTTC. It codes for CASSQVRESNEQFF.